This is a list of T cell receptor beta chains from one sample in a study of beta chain features in type 1 diabetes. The repertoire was sequenced with immunoSEQ multiplex PCR; TCRdb's copy has only in-frame clones and lacks some. The repertoire holds under 450,000 clones, with approximately 14% as singletons. The source material was naive CD4+ T cells from blood. The source is a man aged 30 to 45 in good health. CDR3s include the opening cysteine and the closing phenylalanine or tryptophan. D genes are given only for firm matches. The size field is filled for only some rows; it gives once, few, many or a size class.

>TRBJ2-5|few|TRBV7-9|.
CASSFDGGRQETQYF
TGTGCCAGCAGCTTCGACGGGGGGCGACAAGAGACCCAGTACTTC
>TRBJ2-3|.|TRBV7-2|.
CASSLGGERTDTQYF
TGTGCCAGCAGCTTAGGAGGCGAGCGCACAGATACGCAGTATTTT
>TRBJ1-2|few|TRBV2|TRBD1
CASSQMGQGYGYTF
TGTGCCAGCAGCCAAATGGGACAGGGCTATGGCTACACCTTC
>TRBJ1-5|.|TRBV2|TRBD1
CASSGTGRVDNQPQHF
TGTGCCAGCAGTGGGACAGGGCGAGTCGACAATCAGCCCCAGCATTTT
>TRBJ1-2|few|TRBV29-1|.
CSVQVPYGYTF
TGCAGCGTCCAGGTCCCCTATGGCTACACCTTC
>TRBJ1-3|.|TRBV9|.
CASSRNTFSGNTIYF
TGTGCCAGCAGCCGGAACACCTTCTCTGGAAACACCATATATTTT
>TRBJ1-4|few|TRBV11-2|.
CASSPRRVATNEKLFF
TGTGCCAGCAGCCCTCGCCGCGTTGCAACTAATGAAAAACTGTTTTTT
>TRBJ2-2|.|TRBV29-1|.
CSVGAGTNTGELFF
TGCAGCGTTGGGGCAGGGACCAACACCGGGGAGCTGTTTTTT
>TRBJ2-5|.|TRBV18|.
CASSLREETQYF
TGTGCCAGCTCCCTCCGGGAAGAGACCCAGTACTTC
>TRBJ2-1|few|TRBV9|.
CASSVELLGDNEQFF
TGTGCCAGCAGCGTAGAACTCCTAGGGGACAATGAGCAGTTCTTC
>TRBJ2-4|few|TRBV6-6|.
CASSFSKNIQYF
TGTGCCAGCAGTTTTTCGAAAAACATTCAGTACTTC